Each of the 9 T cell receptor beta chains below was sequenced from the same sample in a study of OX40 agonist ivuxolimab in advanced cancers. TCRdb keeps only in-frame clones here, not all; method: immunoSEQ multiplex PCR. The sample includes under 30,000 clones, about nine tenths of them seen just once. The sequenced sample was CD4+ or CD8+ T cells sorted from blood, obtained in a trial of the OX40 agonist ivuxolimab. Source of these receptors: an adult with an advanced solid tumor such as melanoma, head and neck, liver or kidney cancer.

The chain carries TRBV28 and TRBJ1-2; D unresolved. This CDR3 contains 14 residues. V was clipped by 3 bases and J by 5 bases, with 13 bases between them. Germline V gene data show CDR1 as MDHEN and CDR2 as SYDVKM. CDR3 amino acids: CASSFSLLVYGYTF. The CDR3, as DNA: TGTGCCAGCAGTTTCTCCCTTCTCGTTTATGGCTACACCTTC.

V is TRBV4-1 and J is TRBJ1-2; D ambiguous. V lost 4 bases, J lost 4 bases, and 16 bases lay in between. The CDR3 has 15 residues. Germline V gives CDR1 MGHRA, CDR2 YSYEKL. The DNA of the CDR3 is TGCGCCAGCAGCCCCCGCCCGGAGGGCGCCTATGGCTACACCTTC. Protein: CASSPRPEGAYGYTF.

The J gene is TRBJ1-1, the V gene TRBV7-9; 7 positions match TRBD1. The germline gives CDR1 SEHNR, CDR2 FQNEAQ (reference sequence). The ends lost 8 bases at V and 0 bases at J; junction bases unmatched: 9. The CDR3 length is 15 residues. CDR3 in amino acids: CASARDSNMNTEAFF. The DNA of the CDR3 is TGTGCCAGCGCCCGGGACAGTAACATGAACACTGAAGCTTTCTTT.

The CDR3 is CASSLAGWDSNYGYTF. For the CDR3, the DNA is TGTGCCAGCAGCTTAGCGGGATGGGATTCTAACTATGGCTACACCTTC. The V gene is TRBV7-9, the J gene TRBJ1-2; D gene uncertain. The ends were cut back, 0 bases at V and 0 bases at J, with 11 bases in the middle. The length of the CDR3 is 16 residues. The germline gives CDR1 SEHNR, CDR2 FQNEAQ (reference sequence).

The chain couples TRBV29-1 to TRBJ2-1; D is perhaps TRBD1 (6 bases). Trimming shortened V by 1 base and J by 2 bases, and 9 bases separated the two germline ends. The CDR3 is 14 residues long. Germline-derived CDR1 and CDR2 are SQVTM and ANQGSEA. The CDR3: CSVEGTVTYNEQFF. CDR3 coding DNA: TGCAGCGTTGAAGGGACAGTTACCTACAATGAGCAGTTCTTC.

This chain joins TRBV6-5 and TRBJ2-7; TRBD2 matches at 11 bases. This CDR3 region has 15 residues. With 4 bases clipped from V and 2 bases from J, the junction kept 4 bases outside the gene matches. Germline V gives CDR1 MNHEY, CDR2 SVGAGI. The CDR3 sequence: CASSSLAGGTYEQYF. The DNA of the CDR3 is TGTGCCAGCAGTTCCCTAGCGGGGGGCACCTACGAGCAGTACTTC.

The chain links TRBV28 to TRBJ2-7; D unresolved. Germline V gene sequence: CDR1 MDHEN, CDR2 SYDVKM. CDR3 size: 11 residues. Trimming took off 6 bases at V and 3 bases at J, with 6 bases between the two ends. The CDR3 region is CASRGIYEQYF. The DNA of the CDR3 is TGTGCCAGCAGAGGAATCTACGAGCAGTACTTC.

V is TRBV7-9 and J is TRBJ1-1, with a tentative D call TRBD1 (5 bases). This CDR3 contains 16 residues. V lost 5 bases and J lost 0, with 16 bases in between. Germline assignment: CDR1 SEHNR and CDR2 FQNEAQ (reference sequence). The DNA of the CDR3 is TGTGCCAGCAGCCAGAATCTACAGGACCTGAACACTGAAGCTTTCTTT. Encoded protein: CASSQNLQDLNTEAFF. The full variable domain, in which reference TRBV7-9 and TRBJ1-1 provide the parts outside the CDR3, is DTGVSQNPRHKITKRGQNVTFRCDPISEHNRLYWYRQTLGQGPEFLTYFQNEAQLEKSRLLSDRFSAERPKGSFSTLEIQRTEQGDSAMYLCASSQNLQDLNTEAFFGQGTRLTVV.

The chain links TRBV27 to TRBJ2-1, with 9 bases fitting TRBD1. Germline V CDR1 and CDR2: MNHEY, SMNVEV (reference sequence). Losses at the gene ends were 4 bases for V and 5 bases for J; bases not matched to a gene: 6. The CDR3 has 15 residues. CDR3 bases: TGTGCCAGCAGTTGGGGACAGGGTGGGGACAATGAGCAGTTCTTC. The encoded protein is CASSWGQGGDNEQFF.